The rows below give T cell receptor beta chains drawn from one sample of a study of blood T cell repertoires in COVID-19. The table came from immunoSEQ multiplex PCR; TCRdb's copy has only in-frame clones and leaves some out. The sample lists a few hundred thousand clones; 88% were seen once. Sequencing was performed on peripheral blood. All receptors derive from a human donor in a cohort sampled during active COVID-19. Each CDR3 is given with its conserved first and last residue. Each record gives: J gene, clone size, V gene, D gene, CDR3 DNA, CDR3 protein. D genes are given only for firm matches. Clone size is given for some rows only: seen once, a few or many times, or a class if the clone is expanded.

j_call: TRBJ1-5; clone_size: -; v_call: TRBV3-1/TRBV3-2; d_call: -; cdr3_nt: TGTGCCAGCAGCCACAGGGGAGGCAATCAGCCCCAGCATTTT; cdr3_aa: CASSHRGGNQPQHF
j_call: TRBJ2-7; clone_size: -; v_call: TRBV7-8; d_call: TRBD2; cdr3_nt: TGTGCCAGCAGCCTAGGGCTAGGGAGGGGCTCCTACGAGCAGTACTTC; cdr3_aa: CASSLGLGRGSYEQYF
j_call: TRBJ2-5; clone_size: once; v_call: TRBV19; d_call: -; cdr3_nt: TGTGCCAGTAGTATAGACCCTCTAGCAACTCTAGGCGGGACAGCCCAAGAGACCCAGTACTTC; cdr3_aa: CASSIDPLATLGGTAQETQYF
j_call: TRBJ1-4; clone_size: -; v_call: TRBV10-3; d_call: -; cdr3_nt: TGTGCCATCAGTGATCAGGAGGGAGATGAAAAACTGTTTTTT; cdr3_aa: CAISDQEGDEKLFF
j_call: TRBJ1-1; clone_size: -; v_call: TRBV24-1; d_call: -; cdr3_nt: TGTGCCACCAGTGCAATGGGCCACAATGAAGCTTTCTTT; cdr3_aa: CATSAMGHNEAFF
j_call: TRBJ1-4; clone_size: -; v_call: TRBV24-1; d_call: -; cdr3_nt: TGTGCCACCAGTGATAGAGGGTACGAAAAACTGTTTTTT; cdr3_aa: CATSDRGYEKLFF
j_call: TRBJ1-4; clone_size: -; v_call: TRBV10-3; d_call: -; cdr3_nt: TGTGCCATCAGTACCCCTTCCGGGAGCCATGAAAAACTGTTTTTT; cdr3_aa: CAISTPSGSHEKLFF
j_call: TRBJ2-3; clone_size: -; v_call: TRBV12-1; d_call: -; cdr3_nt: TGTGCCAGCAGCGCAAGCGGTTCGGCGGGGGGCCTCCGGGATACGCAGTATTTT; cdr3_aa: CASSASGSAGGLRDTQYF
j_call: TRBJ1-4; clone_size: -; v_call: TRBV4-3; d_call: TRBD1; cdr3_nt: TGCGCCAGCAGCTCCCACAGGGGGGCAACTAATGAAAAACTGTTTTTT; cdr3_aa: CASSSHRGATNEKLFF
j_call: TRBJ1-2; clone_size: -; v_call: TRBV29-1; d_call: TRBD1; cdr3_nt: TGCAGCGTGATCCCTCGGGACAGGGAATATGGCTACACCTTC; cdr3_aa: CSVIPRDREYGYTF
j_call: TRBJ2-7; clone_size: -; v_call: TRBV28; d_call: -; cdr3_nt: TGTGCCAGCAGTTCGGGATGGCGGGAAACGCCCTACGAGCAGTACTTC; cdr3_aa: CASSSGWRETPYEQYF
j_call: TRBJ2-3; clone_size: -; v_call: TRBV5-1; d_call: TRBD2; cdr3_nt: TGCGCCAGCACCGATTTAGCGGGAGCAGGCACAGATACGCAGTATTTT; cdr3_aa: CASTDLAGAGTDTQYF
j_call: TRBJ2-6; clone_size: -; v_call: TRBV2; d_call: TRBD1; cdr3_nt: TGTGCCAGCAGTGGCGGACAGGGGAGGAGACTGTCTGGGGCCAACGTCCTGACTTTC; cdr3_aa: CASSGGQGRRLSGANVLTF
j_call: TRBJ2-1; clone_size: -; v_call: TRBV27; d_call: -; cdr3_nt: TGTGCCAGCAGTTGGGTCCCCGGGGGGCCTATAGGTGAGCAGTTCTTC; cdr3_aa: CASSWVPGGPIGEQFF
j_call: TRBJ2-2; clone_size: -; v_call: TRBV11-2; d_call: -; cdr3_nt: TGTGCCAGCAGCCCCCCGGGAACCCTCACCGGGGAGCTGTTTTTT; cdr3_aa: CASSPPGTLTGELFF
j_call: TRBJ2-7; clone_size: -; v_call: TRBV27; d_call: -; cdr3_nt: TGTGCCAGCAGTTTAGGGGCCGGGACAACATCTTACGAGCAGTACTTC; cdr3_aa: CASSLGAGTTSYEQYF
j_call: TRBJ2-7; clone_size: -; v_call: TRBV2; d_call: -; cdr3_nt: TGTGCCAGCAGTGAACCCAGGGCCTACGAGCAGTACTTC; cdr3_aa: CASSEPRAYEQYF
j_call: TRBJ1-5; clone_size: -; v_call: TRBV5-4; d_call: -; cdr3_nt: TGTGCCAGCAGCTTGAGGGGGAGTCAGCCCCAGCATTTT; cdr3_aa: CASSLRGSQPQHF
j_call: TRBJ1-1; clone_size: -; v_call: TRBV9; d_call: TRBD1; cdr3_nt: TGTGCCAGCAGCGCGGACCGGGACAGGGGGCAGCCTGAAGCTTTCTTT; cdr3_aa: CASSADRDRGQPEAFF
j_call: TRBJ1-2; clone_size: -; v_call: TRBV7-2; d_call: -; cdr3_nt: TGTGCCAGCAGCTTAGATCTAGACCCCCGGAACTATGGCTACACCTTC; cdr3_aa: CASSLDLDPRNYGYTF
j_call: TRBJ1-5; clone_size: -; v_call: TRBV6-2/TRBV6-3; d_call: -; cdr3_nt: TGTGCCAGCAGTTACTCTTCCAGGGCAAATCAGCCCCAGCATTTT; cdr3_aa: CASSYSSRANQPQHF
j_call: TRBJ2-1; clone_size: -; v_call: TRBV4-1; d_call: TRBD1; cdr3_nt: TGCGCCAGCAGCCAGCCCTACAGGGGGCTGGACAATGAGCAGTTCTTC; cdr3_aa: CASSQPYRGLDNEQFF
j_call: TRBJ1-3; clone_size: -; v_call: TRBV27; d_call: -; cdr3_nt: TGTGCCAGCAGTTTATCCGCGGGAAACACCATATATTTT; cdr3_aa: CASSLSAGNTIYF
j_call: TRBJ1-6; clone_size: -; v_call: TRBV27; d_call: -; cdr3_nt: TGTGCCAGCAGTATCCGGGACTCCTATAATTCACCCCTCCACTTT; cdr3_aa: CASSIRDSYNSPLHF
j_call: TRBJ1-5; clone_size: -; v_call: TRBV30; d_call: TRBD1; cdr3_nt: TGTGCCTGGAGTCGGTACGGACAGGATCGCAATCAGCCCCAGCATTTT; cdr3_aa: CAWSRYGQDRNQPQHF
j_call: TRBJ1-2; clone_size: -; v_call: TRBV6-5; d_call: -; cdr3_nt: TGTGCCAGCAGCACGGAAGGGGGATATGGCTACACCTTC; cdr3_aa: CASSTEGGYGYTF
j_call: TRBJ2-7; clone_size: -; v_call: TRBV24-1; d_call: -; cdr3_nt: TGTGCCACCAGTGAGGGTGGGCGGCTAGCGCCTAACCACCCGTACGAGCAGTACTTC; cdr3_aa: CATSEGGRLAPNHPYEQYF
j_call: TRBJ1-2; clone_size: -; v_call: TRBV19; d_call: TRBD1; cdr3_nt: TGTGCCAGTAGTTCCAGGACAGGGGGATCCTCCTATGGCTACACCTTC; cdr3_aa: CASSSRTGGSSYGYTF
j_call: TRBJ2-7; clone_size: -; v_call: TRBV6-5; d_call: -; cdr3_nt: TGTGCCAGCAGCCGCCAGGGCGAGCAGTACTTC; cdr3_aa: CASSRQGEQYF
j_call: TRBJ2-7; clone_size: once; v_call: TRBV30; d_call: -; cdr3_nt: TGTGCCTGGACAGCGCTAGCAGGTAACGAGCAGTACTTC; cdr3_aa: CAWTALAGNEQYF
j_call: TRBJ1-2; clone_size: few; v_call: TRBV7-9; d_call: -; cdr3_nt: TGTGCCAGCAGCTCCGCCGGGACATACGATGGCTACACCTTC; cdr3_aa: CASSSAGTYDGYTF
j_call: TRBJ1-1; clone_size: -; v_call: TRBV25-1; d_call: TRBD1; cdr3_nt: TGTGCCAGTAAAACCCGGGACAGGCAGTGGTCTGAAGCTTTCTTT; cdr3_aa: CASKTRDRQWSEAFF
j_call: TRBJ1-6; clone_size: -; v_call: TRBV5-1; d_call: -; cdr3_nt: TGCGCCAGCAGCTTGTCGGGGGAAGGGAGTTCACCCCTCCACTTT; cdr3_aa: CASSLSGEGSSPLHF
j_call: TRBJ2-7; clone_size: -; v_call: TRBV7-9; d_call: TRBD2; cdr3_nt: TGTGCCAGCAGCTCCCCGGGACTAGCGGGAGAGGGGCTTAACGAGCAGTACTTC; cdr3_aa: CASSSPGLAGEGLNEQYF
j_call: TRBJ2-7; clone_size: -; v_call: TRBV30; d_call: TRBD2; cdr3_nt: TGTGCCTGTAGTGACGGGGGGGCCGCGAGCGAGCAGTACTTC; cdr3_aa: CACSDGGAASEQYF
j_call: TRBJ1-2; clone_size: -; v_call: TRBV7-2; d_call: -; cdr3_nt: TGTGCCAGCAGCTTCAGACAGCTCTATGGCTACACCTTC; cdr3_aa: CASSFRQLYGYTF
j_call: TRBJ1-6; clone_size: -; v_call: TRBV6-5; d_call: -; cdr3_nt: TGTGCCAGCAGGCCGAGGGCGGCCTATAATTCACCCCTCCACTTT; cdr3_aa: CASRPRAAYNSPLHF
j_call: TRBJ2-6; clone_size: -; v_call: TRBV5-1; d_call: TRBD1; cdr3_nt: TGCGCCAGCAGTAGACAGGGAATAACTGGGGCCAACGTCCTGACTTTC; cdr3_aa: CASSRQGITGANVLTF
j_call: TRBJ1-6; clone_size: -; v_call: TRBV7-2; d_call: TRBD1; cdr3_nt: TGTGCCAGCAGCTTAGCCGGGACAGGGGTTTCACCCCTCCACTTT; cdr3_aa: CASSLAGTGVSPLHF
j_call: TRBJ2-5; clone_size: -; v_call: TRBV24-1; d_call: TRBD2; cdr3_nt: TGTGCCACCAGTGATTTGGGGCGGGGGCAAGAGACCCAGTACTTC; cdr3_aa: CATSDLGRGQETQYF
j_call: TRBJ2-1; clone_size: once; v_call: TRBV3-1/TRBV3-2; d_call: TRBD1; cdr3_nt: TGTGCCAGCAGCCTAGCCGGGACAGGGAACGGTTACTACAATACCAATGAGCAGTTCTTC; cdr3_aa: CASSLAGTGNGYYNTNEQFF
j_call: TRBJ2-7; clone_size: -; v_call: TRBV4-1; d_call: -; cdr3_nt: TGCGCCAGCAGCAGAGAGACAGTTGGAACCTACGAGCAGTACTTC; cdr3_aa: CASSRETVGTYEQYF
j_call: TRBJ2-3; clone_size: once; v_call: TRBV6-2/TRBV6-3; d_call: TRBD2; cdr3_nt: TGTGCCAGCAGTCTCCCTCTAGCGGGGGGAGATACGCAGTATTTT; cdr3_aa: CASSLPLAGGDTQYF
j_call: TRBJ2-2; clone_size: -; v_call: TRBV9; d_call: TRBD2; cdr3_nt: TGTGCCAGCAGCGTAGGCGGGACTACAGCGAACACCGGGGAGCTGTTTTTT; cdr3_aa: CASSVGGTTANTGELFF
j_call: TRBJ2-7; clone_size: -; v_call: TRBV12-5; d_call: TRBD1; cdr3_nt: TGTGCTAGTGGTACACAACATCGACAGGGGTCCGAGCAGTACTTC; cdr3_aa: CASGTQHRQGSEQYF
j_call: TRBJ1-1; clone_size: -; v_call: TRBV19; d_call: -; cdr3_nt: TGTGCCAGTAGTATCTCTCAGTCGAACACTGAAGCTTTCTTT; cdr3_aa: CASSISQSNTEAFF
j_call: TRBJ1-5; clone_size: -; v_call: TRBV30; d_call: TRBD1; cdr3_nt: TGTGCCTGGAGCAGATGGGGTGGGGGACAGGGACGTCAGCCCCAGCATTTT; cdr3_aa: CAWSRWGGGQGRQPQHF
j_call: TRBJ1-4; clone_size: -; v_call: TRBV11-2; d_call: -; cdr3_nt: TGTGCCAGCAGCCCTAGCCGGGAGATGACCCGGGAAAAACTGTTTTTT; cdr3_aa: CASSPSREMTREKLFF
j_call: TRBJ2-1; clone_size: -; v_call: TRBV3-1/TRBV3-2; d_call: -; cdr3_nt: TGTGCCAGCAGCCCCTCAAGGAGCGAGCCCTACAATGAGCAGTTCTTC; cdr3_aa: CASSPSRSEPYNEQFF
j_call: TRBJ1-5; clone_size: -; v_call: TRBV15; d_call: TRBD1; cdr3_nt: TGTGCCACCAGTATAATGACAGGGGGCAATCAGCCCCAGCATTTT; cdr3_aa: CATSIMTGGNQPQHF
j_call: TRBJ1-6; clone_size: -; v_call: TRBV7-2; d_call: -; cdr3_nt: TGTGCCAGCAGCTTACTGCCGGAGAATTCACCCCTCCACTTT; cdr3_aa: CASSLLPENSPLHF
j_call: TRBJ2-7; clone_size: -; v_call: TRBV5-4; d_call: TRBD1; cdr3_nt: TGTGCCAGCAACCTCTATACAGGGGCTTCCTACGAGCAGTACTTC; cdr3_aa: CASNLYTGASYEQYF
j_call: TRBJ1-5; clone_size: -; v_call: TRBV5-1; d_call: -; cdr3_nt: TGCGCCAGCAGCTTGGATGCGGGAAGTCAGCCCCAGCATTTT; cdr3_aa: CASSLDAGSQPQHF
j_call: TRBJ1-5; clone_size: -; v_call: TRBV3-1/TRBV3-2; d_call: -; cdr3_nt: TGTGCCAGCAGCCCCGACAGTTATAGCAATCAGCCCCAGCATTTT; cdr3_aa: CASSPDSYSNQPQHF
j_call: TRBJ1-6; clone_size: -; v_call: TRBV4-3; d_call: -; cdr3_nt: TGCGCCAGCAGCCAACGCCCGCCAGGGTCAATCGTTAATTCACCCCTCCACTTT; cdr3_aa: CASSQRPPGSIVNSPLHF